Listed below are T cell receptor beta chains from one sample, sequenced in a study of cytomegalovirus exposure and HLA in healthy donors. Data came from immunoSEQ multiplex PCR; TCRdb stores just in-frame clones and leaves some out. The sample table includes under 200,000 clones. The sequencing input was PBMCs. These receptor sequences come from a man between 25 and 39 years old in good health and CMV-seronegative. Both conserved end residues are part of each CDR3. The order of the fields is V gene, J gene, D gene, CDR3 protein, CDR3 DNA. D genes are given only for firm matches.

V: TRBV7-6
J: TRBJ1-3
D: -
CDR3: CASSLNPAGNTIYF
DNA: TGTGCCAGCAGCTTAAATCCTGCTGGAAACACCATATATTTT

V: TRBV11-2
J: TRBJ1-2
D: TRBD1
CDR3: CASSPGGQLYGYTF
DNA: TGTGCCAGCAGCCCTGGGGGACAGCTATATGGCTACACCTTC

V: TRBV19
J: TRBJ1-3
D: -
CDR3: CASSFRDTGNTIYF
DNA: TGTGCCAGTAGTTTTCGGGACACTGGAAACACCATATATTTT

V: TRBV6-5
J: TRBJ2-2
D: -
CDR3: CASRTGSNGELFF
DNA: TGTGCCAGCAGAACAGGGTCGAACGGGGAGCTGTTTTTT

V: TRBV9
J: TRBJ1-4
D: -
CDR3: CASSMTSTNEKLFF
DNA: TGTGCCAGCAGCATGACTAGTACTAATGAAAAACTGTTTTTT

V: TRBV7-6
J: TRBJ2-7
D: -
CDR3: CASSSPKDSYEQYF
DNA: TGTGCCAGCAGCTCACCTAAGGACTCCTACGAGCAGTACTTC

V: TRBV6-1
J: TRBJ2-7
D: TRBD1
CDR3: CASSAGTARSYEQYF
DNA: TGTGCCAGCAGTGCCGGGACAGCCCGCTCCTACGAGCAGTACTTC

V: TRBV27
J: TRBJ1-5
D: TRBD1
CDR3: CASSARGRGGNQPQHF
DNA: TGTGCCAGCAGTGCCAGGGGGCGGGGAGGCAATCAGCCCCAGCATTTT

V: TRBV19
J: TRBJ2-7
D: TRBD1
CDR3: CASRKRDRAYEQYF
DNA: TGTGCCAGTAGAAAACGAGACAGGGCCTACGAGCAGTACTTC

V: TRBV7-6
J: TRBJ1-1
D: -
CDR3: CASSLTGSEAFF
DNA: TGTGCCAGCAGCTTAACCGGGAGTGAAGCTTTCTTT

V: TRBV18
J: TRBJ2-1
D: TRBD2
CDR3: CASSPTSGGYNEQFF
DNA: TGTGCCAGCTCACCAACTAGCGGGGGATACAATGAGCAGTTCTTC